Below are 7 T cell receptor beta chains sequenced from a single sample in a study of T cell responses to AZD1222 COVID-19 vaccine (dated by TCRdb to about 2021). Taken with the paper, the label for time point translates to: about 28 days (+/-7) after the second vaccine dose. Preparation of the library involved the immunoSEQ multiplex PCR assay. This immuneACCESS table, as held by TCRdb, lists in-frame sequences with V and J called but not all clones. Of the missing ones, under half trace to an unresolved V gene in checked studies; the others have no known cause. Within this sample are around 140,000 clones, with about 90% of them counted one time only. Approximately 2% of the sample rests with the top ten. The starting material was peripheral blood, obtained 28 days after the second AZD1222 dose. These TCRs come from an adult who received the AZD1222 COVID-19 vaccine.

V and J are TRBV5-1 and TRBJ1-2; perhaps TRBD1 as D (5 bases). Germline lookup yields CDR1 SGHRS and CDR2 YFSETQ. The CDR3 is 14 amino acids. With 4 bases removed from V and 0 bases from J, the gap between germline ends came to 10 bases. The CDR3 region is CASSLMTANYGYTF. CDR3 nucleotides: TGCGCCAGCAGCCTAATGACAGCTAACTATGGCTACACCTTC.

CDR3 nucleotide sequence: TGTGCCACGTCTATTTCGAGGGACACTGAAGCTTTCTTT. It codes for CATSISRDTEAFF. The V gene is TRBV7-3, the J gene TRBJ1-1; D is unresolved. Trimming left V 10 bases short and J 3 bases short, with 15 bases between. The CDR3 runs to 13 residues. The germline V gene encodes CDR1 SGHTA and CDR2 FQGTGA.

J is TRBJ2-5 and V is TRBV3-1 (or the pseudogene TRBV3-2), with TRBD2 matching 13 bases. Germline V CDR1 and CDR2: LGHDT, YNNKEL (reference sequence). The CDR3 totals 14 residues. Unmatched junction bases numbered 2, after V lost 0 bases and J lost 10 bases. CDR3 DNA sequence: TGTGCCAGCAGCCAAGAAGGGACTAGCGGGGTCCAGTACTTC. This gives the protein CASSQEGTSGVQYF.

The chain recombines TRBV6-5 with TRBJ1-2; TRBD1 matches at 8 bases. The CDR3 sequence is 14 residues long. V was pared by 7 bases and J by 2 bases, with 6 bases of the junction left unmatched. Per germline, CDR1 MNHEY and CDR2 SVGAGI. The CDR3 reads CASNYRQGNYGYTF. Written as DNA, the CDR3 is TGTGCCAGCAATTATCGACAGGGGAACTATGGCTACACCTTC.

The CDR3 coding sequence is TGCGCCAGCAGCCCCGTATCGCTGGGGGCGATAGGCACTGAAGCTTTCTTT. This sequence encodes CASSPVSLGAIGTEAFF. The genes are TRBV5-1 and TRBJ1-1, with D perhaps matching TRBD1 (6 bases). The CDR3 consists of 17 residues. With 4 bases removed from V and 4 bases from J, the gap between germline ends came to 23 bases. Germline assignment: CDR1 SGHRS and CDR2 YFSETQ.

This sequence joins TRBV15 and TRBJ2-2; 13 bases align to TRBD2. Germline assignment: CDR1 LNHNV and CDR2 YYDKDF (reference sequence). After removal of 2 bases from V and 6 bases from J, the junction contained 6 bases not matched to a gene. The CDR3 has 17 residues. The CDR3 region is CATSRTGTSGTAGELFF. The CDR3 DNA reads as TGTGCCACCAGCAGAACCGGGACTAGCGGGACGGCCGGGGAGCTGTTTTTT.

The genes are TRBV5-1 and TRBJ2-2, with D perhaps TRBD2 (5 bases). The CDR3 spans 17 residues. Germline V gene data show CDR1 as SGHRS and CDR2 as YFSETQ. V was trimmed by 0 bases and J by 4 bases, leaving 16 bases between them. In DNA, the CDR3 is TGCGCCAGCAGCTTGGCCGTTCGGAGGTGGGGCACCGGGGAGCTGTTTTTT. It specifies CASSLAVRRWGTGELFF.